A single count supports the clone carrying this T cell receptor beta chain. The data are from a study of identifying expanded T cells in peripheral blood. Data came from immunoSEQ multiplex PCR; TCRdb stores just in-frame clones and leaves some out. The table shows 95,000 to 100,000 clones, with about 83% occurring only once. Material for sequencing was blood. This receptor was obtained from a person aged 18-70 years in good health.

The CDR3 is CASSPGTASRGYTF. Written as DNA, the CDR3 is TGTGCCAGCAGCCCTGGGACAGCGTCTCGTGGCTACACCTTC. This chain links TRBV27 with TRBJ1-2, with 7 bases identical to TRBD1. This CDR3 contains 14 residues. The V gene's germline CDR1 is MNHEY and CDR2 SMNVEV (reference sequence). The J segment lost 7 bases and the V segment lost 6 bases, leaving 11 bases of the junction unmatched.